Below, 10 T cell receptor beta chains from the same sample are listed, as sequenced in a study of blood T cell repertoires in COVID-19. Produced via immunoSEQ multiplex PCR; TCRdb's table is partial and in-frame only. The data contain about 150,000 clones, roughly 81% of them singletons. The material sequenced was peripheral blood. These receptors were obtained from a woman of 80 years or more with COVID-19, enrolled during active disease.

The CDR3 loop reads CASSLGLAGGASTDTQYF. CDR3 bases: TGCGCCAGCAGCCTTGGACTAGCGGGAGGGGCTAGCACAGATACGCAGTATTTT. This sequence joins TRBV5-1 and TRBJ2-3; 15 bases map to TRBD2. J lost 0 bases, V lost 4 bases, and 6 bases had no gene match. The CDR3 extends over 18 amino acids. Looked up from germline, CDR1 is SGHRS and CDR2 is YFSETQ.

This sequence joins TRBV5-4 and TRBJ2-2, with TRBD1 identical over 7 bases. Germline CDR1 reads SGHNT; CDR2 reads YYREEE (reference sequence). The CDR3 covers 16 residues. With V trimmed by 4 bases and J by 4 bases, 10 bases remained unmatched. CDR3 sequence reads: CASSTSQGIGTGELFF. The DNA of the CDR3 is TGTGCCAGCAGCACCTCACAGGGGATTGGCACCGGGGAGCTGTTTTTT. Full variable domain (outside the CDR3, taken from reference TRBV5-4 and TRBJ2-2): ETGVTQSPTHLIKTRGQQVTLRCSSQSGHNTVSWYQQALGQGPQFIFQYYREEENGRGNFPPRFSGLQFPNYSSELNVNALELDDSALYLCASSTSQGIGTGELFFGEGSRLTVL.

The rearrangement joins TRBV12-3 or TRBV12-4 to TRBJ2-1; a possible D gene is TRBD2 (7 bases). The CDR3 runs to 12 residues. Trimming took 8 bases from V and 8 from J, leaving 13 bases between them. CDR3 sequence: CASSGGVDEQFF. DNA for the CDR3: TGTGCCAGCTCGGGGGGCGTCGATGAGCAGTTCTTC.

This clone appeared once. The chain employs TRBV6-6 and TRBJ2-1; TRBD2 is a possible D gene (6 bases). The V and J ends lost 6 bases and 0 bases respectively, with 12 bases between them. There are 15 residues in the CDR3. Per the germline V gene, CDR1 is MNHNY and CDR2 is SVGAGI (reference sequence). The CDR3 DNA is TGTGCCAGCAGCTCGGGACTTCTCTCCTACAATGAGCAGTTCTTC. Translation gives CASSSGLLSYNEQFF.

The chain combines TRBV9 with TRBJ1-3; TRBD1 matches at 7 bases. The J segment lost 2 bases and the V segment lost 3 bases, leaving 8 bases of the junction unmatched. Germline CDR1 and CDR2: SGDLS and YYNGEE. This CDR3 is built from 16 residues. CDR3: CASSGLQGDTGNTIYF. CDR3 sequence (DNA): TGTGCCAGCAGCGGATTGCAGGGGGATACTGGAAACACCATATATTTT.

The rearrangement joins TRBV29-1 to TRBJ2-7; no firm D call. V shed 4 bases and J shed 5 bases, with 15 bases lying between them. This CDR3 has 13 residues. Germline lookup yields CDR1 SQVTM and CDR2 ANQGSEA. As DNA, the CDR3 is TGCAGCGTTGGGAATTCGATAGCCCACGAGCAGTACTTC. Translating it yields CSVGNSIAHEQYF.

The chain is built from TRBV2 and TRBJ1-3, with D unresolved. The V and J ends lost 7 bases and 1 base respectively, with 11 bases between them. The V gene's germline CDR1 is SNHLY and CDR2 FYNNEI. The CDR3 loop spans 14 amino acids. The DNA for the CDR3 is TGTGCCAGCACTCCCCGGGGTTCTGGAAACACCATATATTTT. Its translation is CASTPRGSGNTIYF.

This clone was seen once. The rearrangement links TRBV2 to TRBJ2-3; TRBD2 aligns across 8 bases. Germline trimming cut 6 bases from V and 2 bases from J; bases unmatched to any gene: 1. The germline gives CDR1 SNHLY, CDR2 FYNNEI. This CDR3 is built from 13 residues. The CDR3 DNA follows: TGTGCCAGCAGAGGACTAGCCACAGATACGCAGTATTTT. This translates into CASRGLATDTQYF.

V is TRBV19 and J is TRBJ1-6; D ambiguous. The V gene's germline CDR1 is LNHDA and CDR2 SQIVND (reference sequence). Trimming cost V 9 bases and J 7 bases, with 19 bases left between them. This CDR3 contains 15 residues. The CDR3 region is CASETTHPSNSPLHF. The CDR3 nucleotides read TGTGCCAGCGAGACGACACATCCATCAAATTCACCCCTCCACTTT.

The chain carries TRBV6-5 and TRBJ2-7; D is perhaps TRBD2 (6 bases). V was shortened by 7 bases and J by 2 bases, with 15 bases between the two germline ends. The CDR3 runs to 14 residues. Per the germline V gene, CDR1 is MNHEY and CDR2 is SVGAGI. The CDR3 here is CASNPPGGTYEQYF. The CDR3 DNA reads TGTGCCAGCAACCCCCCCGGGGGTACCTACGAGCAGTACTTC.